Listed here are 9 T cell receptor beta chains from one sample, sequenced in a study of T cells in women clearing cervical HPV infection. Generated by immunoSEQ multiplex PCR, the TCRdb table keeps only in-frame clones and is missing some. The ten most abundant clones cover about 5% of a sample with around 25,000 clones. The material sequenced was blood buffy coat. The receptors were sampled from a woman between 18 and 70 years old with a cervical HPV16 infection that either progressed to CIN3+ or cleared (not recorded which).

With regard to this clone: Read coverage stops 3 residues before the CDR3 terminus; the germline J gene supplies the remainder. J is TRBJ2-3 and V is TRBV19; 7 bases are shared with TRBD1. CDR3 length: 15 residues. Germline CDR1 reads LNHDA; CDR2 reads SQIVND (reference sequence). The sequenced part of the CDR3 DNA is TGTGCCAGTAGGAACGACAGGGAAAGCTATCAGCCG. The encoded protein is CASRNDRESYQP. Given in full, the CDR3 is CASRNDRESYQPQYF.

The CDR3 reads CASSPLTGTGRNEQYF. The part of the CDR3 DNA that was read is TGTGCCAGCTCACCTTTGACCGGGACAGGGAGGAACGAG. V gene TRBV18 combines with J gene TRBJ2-7, with 9 positions matching TRBD1. The read comes to an end 3 residues before the CDR3 does, leaving the germline J gene to fill in the end. The V and J ends lost 3 bases and 5 bases, in that order; junction bases with no gene match: 11. Germline V CDR1 and CDR2: KGHSH, LQKENI. The CDR3 consists of 16 residues.

As for this clone: Read coverage stops 3 residues before the CDR3 terminus; the germline J gene supplies the remainder. This chain links TRBV9 with TRBJ1-4, with 7 bases aligning to TRBD1. Trimming cost V 4 bases and J 7 bases; bases outside gene matches: 10. The germline gives CDR1 SGDLS, CDR2 YYNGEE. The CDR3 spans 15 residues. The covered CDR3 bases are TGTGCCAGCAGCTCGCACAGGGGAGGGGGTGAAAAA. This codes for CASSSHRGGGEK. The whole CDR3 sequence is CASSSHRGGGEKLFF.

Comments on this clone: The sequenced fragment ends 3 residues before the CDR3 boundary, so the rest is inferred from the germline J gene. The chain uses TRBV5-6 and TRBJ1-4; D perhaps matches TRBD1 (5 bases). This CDR3 spans 15 amino acids. CDR1 is SGHDT and CDR2 is YYEEEE in the germline V gene. The CDR3 spells CASSPRVTGANVLFF. The CDR3 bases that were read are TGTGCCAGCAGCCCCAGGGTGACTGGGGCCAACGTA.

Worth noting for this clone: The read comes to an end 3 residues before the CDR3 does, leaving the germline J gene to fill in the end. The V and J genes are TRBV19 and TRBJ2-3, with TRBD2 matching 11 bases. Germline CDR1 is LNHDA and CDR2 is SQIVND (reference sequence). This CDR3 comprises 15 residues. V gave up 5 bases and J gave up 1 base; unmatched junction bases: 2. CDR3 sequence: CASSLLAGGTDTQYF. The CDR3 DNA, read in part, is TGTGCCAGTAGTTTACTAGCGGGGGGCACAGATACG.

Points on this clone: Read coverage stops 3 residues before the CDR3 terminus; the germline J gene supplies the remainder. The rearrangement links TRBV7-6 to TRBJ1-2; D perhaps matches TRBD1 (5 bases). The CDR3 is made up of 14 amino acids. Looked up from germline, CDR1 is SGHVS and CDR2 is FNYEAQ. The part of the CDR3 DNA that was read is TGTGCCAGCAGCTACAATCCGGGGGGTCCGGGC. Translating gives CASSYNPGGPG. The entire CDR3 reads CASSYNPGGPGYTF.

Worth noting for this clone: The read gets to within 3 residues of the CDR3 end, and the germline J gene fills in the rest. This chain connects TRBV7-9 to TRBJ1-4, with 7 bases matching TRBD1. CDR1 is SEHNR and CDR2 is FQNEAQ in the germline V gene (reference sequence). This CDR3 contains 14 residues. The ends lost 3 bases at V and 8 bases at J; junction bases unmatched: 6. CDR3 bases read: TGTGCCAGCAGCTTTGGACAGGCAGCGGAAAAA. It codes for CASSFGQAAEK. The full-length CDR3 reads as CASSFGQAAEKLFF. The variable domain in full, completed from reference TRBV7-9 and TRBJ1-4, reads DTGVSQNPRHKITKRGQNVTFRCDPISEHNRLYWYRQTLGQGPEFLTYFQNEAQLEKSRLLSDRFSAERPKGSFSTLEIQRTEQGDSAMYLCASSFGQAAEKLFFGSGTQLSVL.

A word on this clone: The read stops 3 residues short of the end of the CDR3; the missing end is completed from the germline J gene. This chain uses TRBV5-1 with TRBJ2-7, with D maybe TRBD2 (5 bases). This CDR3 comprises 14 residues. Per the germline V gene, CDR1 is SGHRS and CDR2 is YFSETQ. V was clipped by 3 bases and J by 0 bases, with 10 bases between them. CDR3 protein: CASSSQAVSYEQYF. The CDR3 DNA, read in part, is TGCGCCAGCAGCTCTCAAGCGGTCTCCTACGAG.

A note on this clone: The read ends 3 residues early relative to the CDR3; the germline J gene fills the gap. This chain links TRBV4-1 with TRBJ2-3; 8 bases align to TRBD1. The CDR3 runs 16 residues. V dropped 0 bases and J dropped 4; count of bases not matched to a gene: 6. In germline, CDR1 is MGHRA, CDR2 YSYEKL. The CDR3 sequence: CASSQDPGGIPDTQYF. The part of the CDR3 DNA that was read is TGCGCCAGCAGCCAAGATCCAGGGGGCATACCAGATACG.